Presented here are 10 T cell receptor beta chains from one specimen sequenced in a study of control samples from healthy donors and cancer patients. Clones were sequenced by immunoSEQ multiplex PCR, and TCRdb holds only the in-frame ones, with some missing. The table lists some 99,000 clones, approximately 90% of them singletons. The specimen was blood. The receptors derive from a human donor in good health. The donor label of this sample is uncertain.

CDR3 sequence (DNA): TGTGCCAGCAGCGGAGGAGGGAAAAGCGGGGAGCTGTTTTTT. This translates into CASSGGGKSGELFF. V gene TRBV2 combines with J gene TRBJ2-2; tentatively, D is TRBD2 (6 bases). V shed 6 bases and J shed 7 bases, with 15 bases lying between them. CDR1 is SNHLY and CDR2 is FYNNEI in the germline V gene. This CDR3 contains 14 residues.

V and J are TRBV4-1 and TRBJ1-2; D not certain. V lost 8 bases and J 4 bases, leaving 20 bases between the germline ends. Germline CDR1 reads MGHRA; CDR2 reads YSYEKL. The CDR3 is made up of 15 amino acids. CDR3 sequence reads: CASSSGPLRGYGYTF. For the CDR3, the DNA is TGCGCCAGCTCTTCGGGCCCCCTTAGAGGCTATGGCTACACCTTC.

The table lists this clone with a few counts. The gene calls are TRBV3-1 (or the pseudogene TRBV3-2) and TRBJ1-3; no definite D call. This CDR3 contains 15 residues. V was trimmed by 6 bases and J by 1 base, leaving 13 bases between them. Germline V gene lookup returns CDR1 LGHDT and CDR2 YNNKEL (reference sequence). CDR3 loop: CASSRLRSSGNTIYF. CDR3 coding DNA: TGTGCCAGCAGTCGTCTCCGGTCATCTGGAAACACCATATATTTT.

This clone was picked up one time. The chain carries TRBV6-5 and TRBJ1-1; unclear D gene. Per the germline V gene, CDR1 is MNHEY and CDR2 is SVGAGI. V dropped 4 bases and J dropped 6 bases, with 21 bases sitting between them. The CDR3 contains 16 residues. The CDR3 spells CASSFSFPRVWSEAFF. CDR3 DNA: TGTGCCAGCAGTTTTTCATTTCCTCGCGTTTGGTCTGAAGCTTTCTTT.

Remarks on this clone: The germline gene is not matched at one end of the junction; a read error may be the cause. Other DNA sequences in this sample translate to the same CDR3. The V call is TRBV10-3, the J call TRBJ1-2; no reliable D call. CDR1 is ENHRY and CDR2 is SYGVKD in the germline V gene. The CDR3 spans 13 residues. The CDR3 spells CAISEPSKDGYTF. CDR3 DNA sequence: TGTGCCATCAGTGAGCCCTCGAAGGATGGCTATACCTTC.

This rearrangement joins TRBV10-2 to TRBJ2-3, with D perhaps matching TRBD2 (6 bases). The CDR3 covers 16 residues. CDR1 is WSHSY and CDR2 is SAAADI in the germline V gene. V dropped 2 bases and J dropped 0 bases, with 12 bases sitting between them. The CDR3 nucleotides are TGCGCCAGCAGTGAGAATAGCGGAACTAGCACAGATACGCAGTATTTT. This gives the protein CASSENSGTSTDTQYF.

The chain has TRBV2 and TRBJ2-1; D gene uncertain. The CDR3 has 11 residues. Germline-derived CDR1 and CDR2 are SNHLY and FYNNEI. V lost 6 bases, J lost 9 bases, and 9 bases lay in between. This CDR3 is CASRVGLEQFF. CDR3 coding DNA: TGTGCCAGCAGGGTAGGTCTTGAGCAGTTCTTC. The full variable domain, with the rest looked up from reference TRBV2 and TRBJ2-1, is EPEVTQTPSHQVTQMGQEVILRCVPISNHLYFYWYRQILGQKVEFLVSFYNNEISEKSEIFDDQFSVERPDGSNFTLKIRSTKLEDSAMYFCASRVGLEQFFGPGTRLTVL.

This chain links TRBV6-5 with TRBJ2-7; 7 nucleotides align to TRBD2. The germline gives CDR1 MNHEY, CDR2 SVGAGI. This CDR3 spans 15 amino acids. Trimming at V came to 5 bases and at J to 0 bases, leaving 7 bases not matched to a gene. The CDR3 nucleotides are TGTGCCAGCAGTCTGGGCGGGGGACTCTCCTACGAGCAGTACTTC. Translated: CASSLGGGLSYEQYF.

This CDR3 reads CATSDLRAGNTGELFF. In DNA form, the CDR3 reads TGTGCCACCAGTGATTTGCGGGCAGGGAACACCGGGGAGCTGTTTTTT. The chain employs TRBV24-1 and TRBJ2-2; D ambiguous. V was clipped by 0 bases and J by 1 base, with 8 bases between them. CDR3 length equals 16 residues. CDR1 and CDR2 (germline): KGHDR, SFDVKD.

The V and J genes are TRBV29-1 and TRBJ1-1, with a weak D call TRBD1 (5 bases). Germline values: CDR1 SQVTM, CDR2 ANQGSEA. V was clipped by 7 bases and J by 4 bases, with 16 bases between them. The CDR3 totals 13 residues. The CDR3 bases are TGCAGCGCGGAGGGGTTCGGACGCACTGAAGCTTTCTTT. Amino acids: CSAEGFGRTEAFF.